This T cell receptor beta chain was sequenced in a study of shared clonotypes between healthy human individuals. At the level of the study: A few men and two women, aged 18 to 49, were donors.

Across several immunoSEQ plates, the genomic DNA of each subset was split evenly. Generated by immunoSEQ multiplex PCR, the TCRdb table keeps only in-frame clones and is missing some. The sample carries about 690,000 clones, roughly 91% recorded once. Germline CDR1 and CDR2: SGHDT and YYEEEE. The J segment lost 6 bases and the V segment lost 3 bases, leaving 10 bases of the junction unmatched. The CDR3 loop spans 15 amino acids. CD8 memory comprised CD45RO+ plus CCR7-negative CD45RA+ TemRA cells. The chain employs TRBV5-6 and TRBJ2-7; 9 positions match TRBD1. The sequenced sample was memory CD8+ T cells from PBMCs. Subset here: CD45RO+ cells pooled with CCR7-negative TemRA cells. The receptor's source is a man aged 18-30 years in good health. Some clones in this sample may be carry-over from other donors' samples. For the CDR3, the DNA is TGTGCCAGCAGCTACAGGGGGCTGTCGTCTCGCGAGCAGTACTTC. It is translated as CASSYRGLSSREQYF.